The subject of this entry is one TCR beta chain. Its antigen is still unknown. The junction differs from germline at one of its ends, possibly a read error. TCRdb re-called the reads with MiXCR, one entry per CDR3 protein. The sample lists about 830,000 distinct CDR3 sequences; around a third were seen once. The sample is drawn from a study of T cell repertoires in cytomegalovirus infection. About the research overall: HLA-C-restricted CMV epitopes, recently identified, and well-studied HLA-B-restricted ones were used by the study. Both CMV infection and a matching HLA type were indicated by public TCR beta signatures. Study-level findings and limits: Across the ex vivo response, the dominant clonotypes were HLA-C-restricted CMV-specific TCR beta clonotypes.

The CDR3 consists of 13 residues. Germline lookup yields CDR1 SGHTA and CDR2 FQGNSA. The sample here was cultured CD8+ T cells from PBMCs, taken from culture after CMV antigen stimulation. The source of this sequence is a human donor in good health (CMV status not recorded). Some clones in this sample may be carry-over from other donors' samples. V is TRBV7-2 and J is TRBJ2-1; 7 nucleotides align to TRBD2. The CDR3 is CANSGTMYNEQFF. CDR3 nucleotides: TGTGCCAACAGCGGGACCATGTACAATGAGCAGTTCTTC.